This TCR beta chain was identified during a study of cytomegalovirus exposure and HLA in healthy donors. The primer mix had 60 Vbeta and 13 Jbeta primers. Original handling: In a later analysis, the count reached some 73 million unique TCR beta chains, with about 11 million shared. Here immunoSEQ multiplex PCR was the method, and the copy in TCRdb shows in-frame clones only, minus some. The V and J calls and clone size come from that table; D and trimming were worked out from the DNA. Recorded for this sample: 150,000 to 200,000 clones. Sequencing input: PBMCs. This clonotype originated in a woman aged 55-69 years in good health and CMV-seronegative.

The CDR3 loop reads CASSVGTGEYYEQYF. The CDR3 nucleotides are TGTGCCAGCAGCGTAGGGACAGGGGAATACTACGAGCAGTACTTC. This rearrangement joins TRBV9 to TRBJ2-7; 9 nucleotides line up with TRBD1. The CDR3 loop spans 15 amino acids. Germline CDR1 reads SGDLS; CDR2 reads YYNGEE. J gave up 3 bases and V 0 bases, and 4 bases lay outside the gene matches.